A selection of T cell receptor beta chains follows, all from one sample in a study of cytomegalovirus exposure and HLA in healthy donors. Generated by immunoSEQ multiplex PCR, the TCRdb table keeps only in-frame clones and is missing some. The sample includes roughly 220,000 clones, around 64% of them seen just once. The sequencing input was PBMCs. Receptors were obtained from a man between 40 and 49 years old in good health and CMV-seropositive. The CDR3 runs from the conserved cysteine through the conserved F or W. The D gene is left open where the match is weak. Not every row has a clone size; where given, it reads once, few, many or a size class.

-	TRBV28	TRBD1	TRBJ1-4	CASSPQGADEKLFF	TGTGCCAGCAGTCCCCAGGGGGCGGATGAAAAACTGTTTTTT
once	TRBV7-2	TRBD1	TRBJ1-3	CASSQQGNAGNTIYF	TGTGCCAGCAGCCAACAGGGGAATGCTGGAAACACCATATATTTT
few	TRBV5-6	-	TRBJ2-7	CASSLRGEQYF	TGTGCCAGCAGCTTGAGGGGCGAGCAGTACTTC
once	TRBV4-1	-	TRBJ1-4	CASSHPGRDEKLFF	TGCGCCAGCAGCCACCCCGGGCGGGATGAAAAACTGTTTTTT
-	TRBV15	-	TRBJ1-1	CATSRGANTEAFF	TGTGCCACCAGCAGAGGAGCGAACACTGAAGCTTTCTTT
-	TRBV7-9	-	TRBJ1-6	CASRPQGDYNSPLHF	TGTGCCAGCAGACCCCAGGGTGACTATAATTCACCCCTCCACTTT
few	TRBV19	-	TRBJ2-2	CASSIDGTGELFF	TGTGCCAGTAGTATAGACGGCACCGGGGAGCTGTTTTTT
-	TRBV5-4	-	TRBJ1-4	CASSLDLAATNEKLFF	TGTGCCAGCAGCTTGGATCTGGCCGCAACTAATGAAAAACTGTTTTTT
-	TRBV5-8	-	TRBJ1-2	CASSFQDTYYGYTF	TGTGCCAGCAGCTTTCAGGACACCTACTATGGCTACACCTTC
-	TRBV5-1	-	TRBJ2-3	CASAIQGFGTDTQYF	TGCGCCAGCGCCATACAGGGCTTCGGCACAGATACGCAGTATTTT
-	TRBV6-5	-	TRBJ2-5	CASSYSTTTRQETQYF	TGTGCCAGCAGTTACTCCACGACTACCAGACAAGAGACCCAGTACTTC
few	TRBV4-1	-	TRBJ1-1	CASSQVGRVTGTEAFF	TGCGCCAGCAGCCAAGTCGGCAGGGTTACGGGCACTGAAGCTTTCTTT
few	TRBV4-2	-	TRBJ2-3	CASSQDGGIGDTQYF	TGTGCCAGCAGCCAGGATGGAGGCATAGGTGATACGCAGTATTTT
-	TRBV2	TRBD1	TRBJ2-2	CASSGQENTGELFF	TGTGCCAGCTCAGGACAGGAGAACACCGGGGAGCTGTTTTTT
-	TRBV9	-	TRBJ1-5	CASSVDGRQPQHF	TGTGCCAGCAGCGTAGATGGTCGGCAGCCCCAGCATTTT
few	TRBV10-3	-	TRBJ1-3	CAISPGTTGNTIYF	TGTGCCATCAGTCCTGGGACAACTGGAAACACCATATATTTT
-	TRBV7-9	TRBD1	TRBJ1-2	CASSLQGAPNYGYTF	TGTGCCAGCAGCCTTCAGGGGGCGCCTAACTATGGCTACACCTTC
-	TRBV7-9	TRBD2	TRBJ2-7	CASSLHPTSGGTYEQYF	TGTGCCAGCAGCTTACACCCGACTAGCGGGGGGACCTACGAGCAGTACTTC
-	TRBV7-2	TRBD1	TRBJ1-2	CASSSRGQGGYGYTF	TGTGCCAGCAGCTCCCGGGGACAGGGAGGATATGGCTACACCTTC
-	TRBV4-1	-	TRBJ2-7	CASSLNPGSSFYEQYF	TGCGCCAGCAGCCTGAATCCGGGGTCTTCCTTCTACGAGCAGTACTTC
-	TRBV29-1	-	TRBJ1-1	CSVDRGSEAFF	TGCAGCGTTGATAGAGGGTCTGAAGCTTTCTTT
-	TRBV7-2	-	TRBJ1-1	CASSLGSQGEGTEAFF	TGTGCCAGCAGCTTAGGAAGCCAAGGAGAAGGCACTGAAGCTTTCTTT
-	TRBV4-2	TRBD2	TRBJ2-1	CASSQAGGPYNEQFF	TGTGCCAGCAGCCAAGCGGGGGGGCCCTACAATGAGCAGTTCTTC
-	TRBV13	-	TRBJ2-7	CASSLGRTGGDEQYF	TGTGCCAGCAGCTTAGGCCGGACAGGCGGGGACGAGCAGTACTTC
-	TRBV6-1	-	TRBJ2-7	CASRIAGSYEQYF	TGTGCCAGCAGGATCGCGGGCTCCTACGAGCAGTACTTC
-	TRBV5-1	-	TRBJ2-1	CASSLAPRSGDLDNEQFF	TGCGCCAGCAGCTTGGCCCCCCGTTCGGGGGATCTGGACAATGAGCAGTTCTTC
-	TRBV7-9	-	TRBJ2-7	CASSLETQEAYF	TGTGCCAGCAGCTTAGAGACCCAGGAGGCGTACTTC
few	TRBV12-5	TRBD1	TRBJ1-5	CASAKQGDQPQHF	TGTGCTAGTGCCAAACAGGGGGATCAGCCCCAGCATTTT
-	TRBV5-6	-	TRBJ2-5	CASSLEGRRQGGETQYF	TGTGCCAGCAGCCTGGAAGGGAGGAGACAGGGTGGAGAGACCCAGTACTTC
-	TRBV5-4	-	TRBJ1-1	CASSLAGGEGAEAFF	TGTGCCAGCAGCTTGGCCGGCGGAGAGGGCGCTGAAGCCTTCTTT
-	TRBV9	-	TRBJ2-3	CASSPELNTQYF	TGTGCCAGCTCTCCGGAGCTTAATACGCAGTATTTT
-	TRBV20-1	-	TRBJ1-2	CSVPRVYGYTF	TGCAGTGTTCCCAGGGTCTATGGCTACACCTTC